The rows below give T cell receptor beta chains drawn from one sample of a study of T cell repertoires in cytomegalovirus infection. TCRdb reanalysed the reads using MiXCR and keeps one entry per CDR3 protein. This table holds roughly 310,000 distinct CDR3 sequences, around a sixth found once. Material: PBMCs. The receptor set was obtained from a human donor in good health (CMV status not recorded). Some clones in this sample may be carry-over from other donors' samples. The CDR3 runs from the conserved cysteine through the conserved F or W. The D gene is left open where the match is weak. Clone size, where shown, is once, few, many, or a class for clones that have expanded.

v_call,clone_size,j_call,d_call,cdr3_aa,cdr3_nt
TRBV2,-,TRBJ1-1,-,CASSLILRNTEAFF,TGTGCCAGCAGTCTAATTCTGAGGAACACTGAAGCTTTCTTT
TRBV27,few,TRBJ1-1,TRBD1,CASSPLGTGNTEAFF,TGTGCCAGCAGTCCACTGGGGACAGGGAACACTGAAGCTTTCTTT
TRBV7-9,-,TRBJ1-2,-,CASSPFRISYGYTF,TGTGCCAGCAGCCCCTTCAGGATTAGCTATGGCTACACCTTC
TRBV18,once,TRBJ2-7,-,CASSPARSVEQYF,TGTGCCAGCTCACCGGCCCGATCGGTTGAGCAGTACTTC
TRBV7-9,many,TRBJ1-4,-,CASSPSVLNEKLFF,TGTGCCAGCAGCCCCTCGGTCCTTAATGAAAAACTGTTTTTT
TRBV7-6,many,TRBJ1-1,-,CASSLGIVREEAFF,TGTGCCAGCAGCTTAGGGATCGTGAGGGAGGAAGCTTTCTTT
TRBV28,-,TRBJ1-1,-,CASSLRGAATEAFF,TGTGCCAGCAGTTTACGGGGGGCGGCAACTGAAGCTTTCTTT
TRBV6-1,many,TRBJ2-1,TRBD1,CASSFGTGDNEQFF,TGTGCCAGCAGTTTCGGCACAGGGGACAATGAGCAGTTCTTC
TRBV7-2,many,TRBJ2-3,TRBD2,CASSGGVGDTQYF,TGTGCCAGCAGCGGGGGGGTTGGAGATACGCAGTATTTT
TRBV10-3,-,TRBJ2-3,-,CAISESGDDTQYF,TGTGCCATCAGTGAGTCGGGGGATGACACGCAGTATTTT
TRBV20-1,-,TRBJ1-6,-,CSAKRRHNSPLHF,TGCAGTGCTAAACGTCGGCATAATTCACCCCTCCACTTT
TRBV7-9,many,TRBJ1-6,-,CASSLSSGSSYNSPLHF,TGTGCCAGCAGCTTATCATCCGGGAGCTCCTATAATTCACCCCTCCACTTT
TRBV12-3/TRBV12-4,few,TRBJ2-1,TRBD2,CASRPHGAGGNEQFF,TGTGCCAGCAGGCCCCACGGGGCGGGGGGCAATGAGCAGTTCTTC
TRBV4-1,few,TRBJ2-7,-,CASSQALGRTEQYF,TGCGCCAGCAGCCAAGCCTTGGGGCGAACCGAGCAGTACTTC
TRBV6-5,-,TRBJ1-6,-,CASRRTEIYNSPLHF,TGTGCCAGCAGACGGACAGAAATCTATAATTCACCCCTCCACTTT
TRBV6-6,-,TRBJ2-7,-,CASIPSGKGFEQYF,TGTGCCAGCATCCCATCGGGGAAGGGGTTCGAGCAGTACTTC
TRBV12-3/TRBV12-4,many,TRBJ2-1,-,CASRKTVALYNEQFF,TGTGCCAGCAGAAAGACAGTCGCGCTTTACAATGAGCAGTTCTTC
TRBV7-2,many,TRBJ1-3,TRBD1,CASSQDRGKGNTIYF,TGTGCCAGCAGCCAGGACAGGGGGAAAGGAAACACCATATATTTT
TRBV7-9,few,TRBJ2-3,-,CASSPLTRGPDTQYF,TGTGCCAGCAGCCCATTAACAAGGGGACCAGATACGCAGTATTTT
TRBV24-1,-,TRBJ1-5,TRBD1,CATGQGAQPQHF,TGTGCCACCGGACAGGGGGCTCAGCCCCAGCATTTT
TRBV7-8,many,TRBJ2-5,-,CASSLVRQTQETQYF,TGTGCCAGCAGCTTAGTTCGACAGACCCAAGAGACCCAGTACTTC
TRBV28,few,TRBJ1-2,TRBD1,CASSRGQARYGYTF,TGTGCCAGCAGCCGGGGACAGGCTCGCTATGGCTACACCTTC
TRBV7-2,many,TRBJ2-7,TRBD1,CASSSGQGAAYEQYF,TGTGCCAGCAGCTCGGGACAGGGGGCCGCCTACGAGCAGTACTTC
TRBV12-3/TRBV12-4,-,TRBJ1-6,-,CASRLGGSPLHF,TGTGCCAGCAGGCTCGGGGGCTCACCCCTCCACTTT
TRBV27,once,TRBJ1-5,TRBD1,CASSLSYRGGPQPQHF,TGTGCCAGCAGTTTATCTTATAGAGGGGGCCCTCAGCCCCAGCATTTT
TRBV5-1,few,TRBJ2-7,-,CASQASTDSPHEQYF,TGCGCCAGCCAGGCTTCCACGGACAGTCCGCACGAGCAGTACTTC
TRBV3-1,-,TRBJ2-1,-,CASSQGRGSRNEQF,TGTGCCAGCAGCCAAGGACGAGGCTCACGTAATGAGCAGTTC
TRBV20-1,-,TRBJ1-1,-,CSARITAAEAFF,TGCAGTGCTAGAATTACGGCGGCTGAAGCTTTCTTT
TRBV5-6,medium-sized,TRBJ2-3,TRBD1,CASSLGTGVSTDTQYF,TGTGCCAGCAGCTTGGGGACAGGGGTTAGCACAGATACGCAGTATTTT
TRBV5-1,-,TRBJ2-1,-,CASSLSVTDYNEQFF,TGCGCCAGCAGCTTGTCGGTGACCGACTACAATGAGCAGTTCTTC
TRBV20-1,-,TRBJ2-1,-,CSARLPWVYNEQFF,TGCAGTGCTAGGCTACCCTGGGTCTACAATGAGCAGTTCTTC
TRBV7-2,many,TRBJ2-3,TRBD2,CASSLGGSLAGGHEYF,TGTGCCAGCAGCTTAGGGGGTAGCCTAGCGGGGGGTCATGAGTATTTT
TRBV20-1,few,TRBJ2-5,-,CSVPRGGSETQYF,TGCAGTGTCCCCAGGGGGGGTTCGGAGACCCAGTACTTC